This TCR beta chain appears in the sequencing data of a study of blood T cell repertoires in COVID-19 (dated by TCRdb to the early 2020s). About the investigation overall: Samples covering the acute and convalescent phases of COVID-19 were provided by collaborators in the United States, Italy and Spain. The prospective study material was composed of cDNA or gDNA derived from T cells, B-cell-depleted T cells, or PBMCs. The samples were drawn from the first 160 participants of the ongoing ImmuneRACE study and from some 1,300 subjects provided by 6 global collaborators. The repertoires were made available in a free public database intended to serve as a resource for research on the immune response to SARS-CoV-2. Sample metadata almost always included a de-identified subject ID, COVID-19 status, age in years and sex. The dataset comprised deeply sampled blood TCRbeta repertoires from subjects exposed to, actively infected with, or recovered from COVID-19. Where available, HLA class I and class II types were obtained from metadata supplied by the sample provider rather than from assay-based typing. What the study reported, not specific to this receptor: The amount of clinical and demographic metadata varied by source and participant and was provided uncurated.

The germline V and J ends show losses of 0 bases and 6 bases respectively, and no gene match explains 6 bases of the junction. CDR1 is given as SGHRS and CDR2 as YFSETQ, both from the germline V gene. Inclusive of the bounding cysteine and phenylalanine, the CDR3 is 16 residues long. Only the CDR3 part of the read is kept: 48 bases, read in frame from the first base. Comment on this clone: Its recognized antigen is unknown. Base qualities are not at hand, and no much larger clone is one base apart.

TCRbeta CDR3 regions were amplified from genomic DNA by means of the immunoSEQ Assay, a bias-controlled multiplex PCR. Concerning the study's data processing: Nucleated cell counts per sample were estimated from amplification of reference gene primers within the assay. Sequence reads were collapsed and filtered to measure the absolute abundance of every unique TCRbeta CDR3 rearrangement. For each sample, productive Simpson clonality was calculated by taking the square root of Simpson's diversity index across productive rearrangements. In TCRdb, the immuneACCESS table is reduced to in-frame sequences with V and J assigned. These tables do not hold every clone; where another copy was compared, an unresolved V gene accounts for under half, and the others remain unexplained. Clone size and the V and J calls come from that table; the DNA yielded D and trimming. The sample table contains roughly 120,000 clones; only one count was recorded for roughly nine tenths of them. The ten largest clones represent roughly 7.9% of the sample.

A second Seattle source provided samples from volunteer blood donors who had recovered from COVID-19. Each collaborating institution followed its own protocols to collect whole blood in K2EDTA tubes. Collaborator samples were shipped for TCRbeta analysis as frozen whole blood, isolated PBMCs, or DNA extracted from either sample type. The sequence links TRBV5-1 to TRBJ2-1; TRBD1 fits 10 bases in the junction. The sequenced sample was peripheral blood. This clonotype was sampled from a man between 65 and 85 years old who had recovered from COVID-19. The DNA sequence is as follows: TGCGCCAGCAGCTTGGGCGCGGGACAGGGGCGCAATGAGCAGTTCTTC. Its product reads: CASSLGAGQGRNEQFF.